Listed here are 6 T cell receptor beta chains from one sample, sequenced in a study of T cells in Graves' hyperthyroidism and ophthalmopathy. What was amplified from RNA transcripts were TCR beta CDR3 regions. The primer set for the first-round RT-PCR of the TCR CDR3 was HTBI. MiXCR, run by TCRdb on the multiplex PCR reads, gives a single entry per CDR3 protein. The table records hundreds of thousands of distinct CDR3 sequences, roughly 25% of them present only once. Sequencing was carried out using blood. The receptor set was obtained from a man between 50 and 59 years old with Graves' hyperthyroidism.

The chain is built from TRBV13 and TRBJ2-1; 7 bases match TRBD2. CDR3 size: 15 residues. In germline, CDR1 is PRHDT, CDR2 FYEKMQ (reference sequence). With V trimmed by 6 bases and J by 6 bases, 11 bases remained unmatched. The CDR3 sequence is CASSSTGTTLNEQFF. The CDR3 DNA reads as TGTGCCAGCAGTTCAACCGGGACTACTCTCAATGAGCAGTTCTTC.

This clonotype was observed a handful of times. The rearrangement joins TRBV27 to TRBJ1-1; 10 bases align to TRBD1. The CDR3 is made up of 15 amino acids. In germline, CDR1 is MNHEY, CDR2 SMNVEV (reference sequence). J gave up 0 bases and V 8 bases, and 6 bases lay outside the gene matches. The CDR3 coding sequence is TGTGCCAGCCTAAGGACAGGGGGACTGAACACTGAAGCTTTCTTT. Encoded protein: CASLRTGGLNTEAFF.

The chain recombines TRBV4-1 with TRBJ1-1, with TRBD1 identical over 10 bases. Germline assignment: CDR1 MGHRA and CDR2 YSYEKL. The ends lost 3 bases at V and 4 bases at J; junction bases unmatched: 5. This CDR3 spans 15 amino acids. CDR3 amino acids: CASSQGTGDLTEAFF. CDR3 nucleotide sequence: TGCGCCAGCAGCCAGGGGACAGGGGATCTCACTGAAGCTTTCTTT.

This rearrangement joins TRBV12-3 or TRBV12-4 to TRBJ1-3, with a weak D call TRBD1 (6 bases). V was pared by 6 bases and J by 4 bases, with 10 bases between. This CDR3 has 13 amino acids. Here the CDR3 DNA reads TGTGCCAGCAGCTGGACAGACGGAAACACCATATATTTT. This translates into CASSWTDGNTIYF.

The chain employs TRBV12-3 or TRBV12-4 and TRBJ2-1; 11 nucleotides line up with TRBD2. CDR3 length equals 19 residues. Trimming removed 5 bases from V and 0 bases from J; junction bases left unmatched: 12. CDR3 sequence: CASSPGTSGARSSYNEQFF. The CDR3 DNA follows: TGTGCCAGCAGTCCCGGGACTAGCGGAGCGCGGTCCTCCTACAATGAGCAGTTCTTC.

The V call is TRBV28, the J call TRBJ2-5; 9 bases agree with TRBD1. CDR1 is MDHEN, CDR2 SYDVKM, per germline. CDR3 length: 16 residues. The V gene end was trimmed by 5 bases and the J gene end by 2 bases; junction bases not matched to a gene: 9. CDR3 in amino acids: CASSTTGTGYQETQYF. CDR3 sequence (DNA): TGTGCCAGCAGTACTACGGGGACAGGGTATCAAGAGACCCAGTACTTC.